These 12 T cell receptor beta chains share one sample of origin, sequenced in a study of cytomegalovirus exposure and HLA in healthy donors (dated by TCRdb to the late 2010s). Library preparation employed the immunoSEQ multiplex PCR assay. TCRdb took this table from immuneACCESS and kept in-frame rearrangements with V and J called. Such tables lack part of the clones; where checked against another copy, unresolved V genes explain under half of the gap, and the rest is unexplained. The sample table contains 150,000 to 200,000 clones; only one count was recorded for 86% of them. In total, the top ten clones hold 5% to 7% of the sample. The sample consisted of PBMCs. The receptors come from a woman aged 30 to 39 in good health and CMV-seronegative.

This clone was detected only once. The rearrangement uses TRBV28 and TRBJ1-1; no clear D gene. This CDR3 region has 13 residues. V was shortened by 3 bases and J by 1 base, with 6 bases between the two germline ends. The germline CDR1 and CDR2 sequences are MDHEN and SYDVKM. The CDR3 DNA reads as TGTGCCAGCAGTTTTGGCGGGAACACTGAAGCTTTCTTT. Its translation: CASSFGGNTEAFF.

This clone was observed a single time. The genes are TRBV27 and TRBJ2-6; 11 nucleotides agree with TRBD1. Germline V gene lookup returns CDR1 MNHEY and CDR2 SMNVEV (reference sequence). V trimming: 1 base; J trimming: 0 bases; junction bases outside the gene matches: 11. CDR3 length: 21 amino acids. Here the CDR3 reads CASSLFSGGGQGASGANVLTF. In DNA, the CDR3 is TGTGCCAGCAGTTTATTTTCGGGTGGCGGACAGGGGGCCTCTGGGGCCAACGTCCTGACTTTC.

V gene TRBV7-9 combines with J gene TRBJ1-2; possibly TRBD1 for D (5 bases). This CDR3 has 13 amino acids. The germline V gene encodes CDR1 SEHNR and CDR2 FQNEAQ (reference sequence). The ends were cut back, 2 bases at V and 8 bases at J, with 12 bases in the middle. CDR3 coding DNA: TGTGCCAGCAGCTTATTGGGGACGGGCGGCTACACCTTC. Its translation is CASSLLGTGGYTF.

The rearrangement joins TRBV6-5 to TRBJ2-7; 8 bases are shared with TRBD1. Unmatched junction bases numbered 12, after V lost 5 bases and J lost 6 bases. Germline lookup yields CDR1 MNHEY and CDR2 SVGAGI. CDR3 length equals 15 residues. Here the CDR3 DNA reads TGTGCCAGCAGTAGACCGGGACAGGTGACGGTCGAGCAGTACTTC. Translation gives CASSRPGQVTVEQYF.

CDR3: CASSSGQGGSNQPQHF. CDR3 in DNA: TGCGCCAGCAGCTCGGGACAGGGGGGAAGCAATCAGCCCCAGCATTTT. The chain joins TRBV5-1 to TRBJ1-5, with 11 bases aligning to TRBD1. Germline CDR1 is SGHRS and CDR2 is YFSETQ. Losses at the gene ends were 3 bases for V and 1 base for J; bases not matched to a gene: 3. The CDR3 sequence is 16 residues long.

Remarks on this clone: Other nucleotide sequences from this sample produce the same CDR3. This chain joins TRBV5-6 and TRBJ2-7; 11 nucleotides match TRBD1. V lost 3 bases and J lost 3; bases outside the gene matches: 2. Germline V gene lookup returns CDR1 SGHDT and CDR2 YYEEEE. The CDR3 runs 14 residues. CDR3 sequence (DNA): TGTGCCAGCAGCTCGGGGACAGGGGGCTACGAGCAGTACTTC. Amino acids: CASSSGTGGYEQYF.

On this clone: The identical CDR3 is also encoded by other nucleotide sequences in the sample. The chain employs TRBV9 and TRBJ1-3; TRBD1 is a possible D gene (6 bases). Germline V gives CDR1 SGDLS, CDR2 YYNGEE. The CDR3 is 14 amino acids. The ends were cut back, 0 bases at V and 4 bases at J, with 8 bases in the middle. For the CDR3, the DNA is TGTGCCAGCAGCGTAGGCCAGGGGGGAAACACCATATATTTT. This gives the protein CASSVGQGGNTIYF. The complete variable domain, with remaining parts taken from reference TRBV9 and TRBJ1-3, reads DSGVTQTPKHLITATGQRVTLRCSPRSGDLSVYWYQQSLDQGLQFLIQYYNGEERAKGNILERFSAQQFPDLHSELNLSSLELGDSALYFCASSVGQGGNTIYFGEGSWLTVV.

The V call is TRBV7-9, the J call TRBJ2-2; D is perhaps TRBD1 (5 bases). CDR1 is SEHNR, CDR2 FQNEAQ, per germline (reference sequence). The CDR3 loop spans 14 amino acids. With 2 bases removed from V and 1 base from J, the gap between germline ends came to 5 bases. The CDR3 loop is CASSLTGNTGELFF. The CDR3 DNA sequence: TGTGCCAGCAGCTTAACAGGGAACACCGGGGAGCTGTTTTTT.

This clone was observed once. The chain couples TRBV5-4 to TRBJ2-5, with D perhaps matching TRBD1 (6 bases). The V end lost 4 bases, the J end lost 3 bases, and 16 bases lay between the germline ends. Per the germline V gene, CDR1 is SGHNT and CDR2 is YYREEE (reference sequence). The CDR3 sequence is 15 residues long. The CDR3 loop is CASSPPGTPKETQYF. In DNA form, the CDR3 reads TGTGCCAGCAGCCCACCCGGGACACCTAAAGAGACCCAGTACTTC.

The genes are TRBV27 and TRBJ2-7; 9 nucleotides match TRBD1. J gave up 2 bases and V 5 bases, and 7 bases lay outside the gene matches. This CDR3 is 15 amino acids long. From germline, CDR1 is MNHEY and CDR2 SMNVEV (reference sequence). CDR3 residues: CASSLFRQGAYEQYF. CDR3 coding DNA: TGTGCCAGCAGTCTATTTAGACAGGGGGCCTACGAGCAGTACTTC.

V is TRBV4-2 and J is TRBJ2-7; D is undetermined. CDR3 length: 13 amino acids. The V end was cut by 0 bases, the J end by 9 bases, with 12 bases between. Germline CDR1 LGHNA, CDR2 YNFKEQ. In nucleotides, the CDR3 is TGTGCCAGCAGCCAAGATCCTTGGTTTGTGCAGTACTTC. This sequence encodes CASSQDPWFVQYF.

This clone was seen once. The chain's CDR3 is CASSPRGPSYNEQFF. In DNA, the CDR3 is TGCGCCAGCAGCCCCAGGGGGCCCAGCTACAATGAGCAGTTCTTC. This rearrangement joins TRBV5-1 to TRBJ2-1; TRBD1 aligns across 8 bases. The CDR3 contains 15 residues. From germline, CDR1 is SGHRS and CDR2 YFSETQ. Trimming took 4 bases from V and 3 from J; bases not matched to a gene: 6. Supplemented by reference TRBV5-1 and TRBJ2-1, the full variable domain reads KAGVTQTPRYLIKTRGQQVTLSCSPISGHRSVSWYQQTPGQGLQFLFEYFSETQRNKGNFPGRFSGRQFSNSRSEMNVSTLELGDSALYLCASSPRGPSYNEQFFGPGTRLTVL.